Listed below are T cell receptor beta chains from one sample, sequenced in a study of blood T cell repertoires in COVID-19. Libraries were prepared by immunoSEQ multiplex PCR; TCRdb keeps only in-frame clonotypes and omits some of them. The data contain some 200,000 clones, 70% to 85% of them singletons. Material for sequencing was peripheral blood. These receptor sequences come from a man aged 45-65 years with active or convalescent COVID-19. CDR3s include the opening cysteine and the closing phenylalanine or tryptophan. The D gene is left open where the match is weak. A row's size may be missing; if present it is once, few, many or a size class.

D: TRBD2; J: TRBJ2-3; length: 15; V: TRBV19; size: NA; DNA: TGTGCCAGTAGTGCTAGCGGGGGGTGGACAGATACGCAGTATTTT; CDR3: CASSASGGWTDTQYF
D: NA; J: TRBJ2-4; length: 16; V: TRBV19; size: once; DNA: TGTGCCAGTAGTCCTTCCCGGGGAAGAGCCAAAAACATTCAGTACTTC; CDR3: CASSPSRGRAKNIQYF
D: NA; J: TRBJ2-5; length: 15; V: TRBV28; size: NA; DNA: TGTGCCAGCAGGCCCCGACGGGGACAATGGGAGACCCAGTACTTC; CDR3: CASRPRRGQWETQYF
D: TRBD1; J: TRBJ1-5; length: 19; V: TRBV28; size: NA; DNA: TGTGCCAGCAGTTTAACGGATTACAGAGGGACAGGTGGCTGGCAGCCCCAGCATTTT; CDR3: CASSLTDYRGTGGWQPQHF
D: TRBD1; J: TRBJ1-3; length: 16; V: TRBV19; size: NA; DNA: TGTGCCAGTAGTACAAAGAAGACAGGGCACGGAAACACCATATATTTT; CDR3: CASSTKKTGHGNTIYF
D: NA; J: TRBJ2-3; length: 13; V: TRBV7-2; size: NA; DNA: TGTGCCAGCAGGAGGGCGTCAACAGATACGCAGTATTTT; CDR3: CASRRASTDTQYF
D: TRBD1; J: TRBJ2-3; length: 14; V: TRBV27; size: few; DNA: TGTGCCAGCAGTTTTAGGGGGCCGGCAGATACGCAGTATTTT; CDR3: CASSFRGPADTQYF
D: NA; J: TRBJ2-7; length: 16; V: TRBV5-5; size: NA; DNA: TGTGCCAGCAGCGTTCTGAGGACAGCGGTATCCTACGAGCAGTACTTC; CDR3: CASSVLRTAVSYEQYF
D: TRBD2; J: TRBJ2-5; length: 14; V: TRBV29-1; size: few; DNA: TGCAGCGCCTGGACTAGCGGGAAGGGGGAGACCCAGTACTTC; CDR3: CSAWTSGKGETQYF
D: NA; J: TRBJ2-5; length: 14; V: TRBV19; size: NA; DNA: TGTGCCAGTAGTGTCGACAGCTCTCGGGAGACCCAGTACTTC; CDR3: CASSVDSSRETQYF
D: NA; J: TRBJ1-5; length: 14; V: TRBV19; size: NA; DNA: TGTGCCAGTAGTCCAGACAGCCCCTATCAGCCCCAGCATTTT; CDR3: CASSPDSPYQPQHF
D: TRBD1; J: TRBJ1-6; length: 15; V: TRBV9; size: NA; DNA: TGTGCCAGCAGCGCGGGACAGGGAGGAAATTCACCCCTCCACTTT; CDR3: CASSAGQGGNSPLHF
D: NA; J: TRBJ1-6; length: 17; V: TRBV28; size: NA; DNA: TGTGCCAGCAGTTCCCTGGGCAACAGGGAAAGGAATTCACCCCTCCACTTT; CDR3: CASSSLGNRERNSPLHF
D: TRBD1; J: TRBJ1-6; length: 16; V: TRBV6-2/TRBV6-3; size: NA; DNA: TGTGCCAGCAGTTCCCGGACAGGAATGGGGAATTCACCCCTCCACTTT; CDR3: CASSSRTGMGNSPLHF
D: NA; J: TRBJ2-5; length: 12; V: TRBV5-6; size: NA; DNA: TGTGCCAGCAGCTTTATGGGGAGGACCCAGCACTTC; CDR3: CASSFMGRTQHF
D: NA; J: TRBJ1-5; length: 15; V: TRBV12-1; size: few; DNA: NA; CDR3: CASSSVGQGNQPQHF
D: TRBD1; J: TRBJ2-6; length: 18; V: TRBV28; size: NA; DNA: TGTGCCAGCACCAAACAGGGGGCGCGTCCCTCTGGGGCCAACGTCCTGACTTTC; CDR3: CASTKQGARPSGANVLTF
D: NA; J: TRBJ2-1; length: 17; V: TRBV24-1; size: NA; DNA: TGTGCCACCAGTGAGCCTACAGGGACGAGCTCCTTGGTTGAGCAGTTCTTC; CDR3: CATSEPTGTSSLVEQFF
D: TRBD1; J: TRBJ2-5; length: 16; V: TRBV9; size: NA; DNA: TGTGCCAGCAGCGTATCCCCACACAGGGGTCAAGAGACCCAGTACTTC; CDR3: CASSVSPHRGQETQYF
D: NA; J: TRBJ2-5; length: 14; V: TRBV11-2; size: NA; DNA: TGTGCCAGCAGCTTAGTAGGCAGGGAAGAGACCCAGTACTTC; CDR3: CASSLVGREETQYF
D: NA; J: TRBJ2-1; length: 12; V: TRBV6-5; size: NA; DNA: TGTGCCAGCAGTTTACCGGGACAAGGTCAGTTCTTC; CDR3: CASSLPGQGQFF
D: NA; J: TRBJ2-1; length: 18; V: TRBV7-2; size: NA; DNA: TGTGCCAGCAGCTTAGAGAGGGTGGGGACACTCTCCTACAATGAGCAGTTCTTC; CDR3: CASSLERVGTLSYNEQFF
D: NA; J: TRBJ1-1; length: 16; V: TRBV4-2; size: few; DNA: TGTGCCAGCAGCCAAGAATTGGGACAAATGAACACTGAAGCTTTCTTT; CDR3: CASSQELGQMNTEAFF
D: TRBD1; J: TRBJ1-5; length: 16; V: TRBV12-5; size: NA; DNA: TGTGCTAGTGGTTGCCCTAGTACAGGGGGCAATCAGCCCCAGCATTTT; CDR3: CASGCPSTGGNQPQHF
D: NA; J: TRBJ2-1; length: 16; V: TRBV7-2; size: NA; DNA: TGTGCCAGCAGCCGGATGGGGGGGCTTACCCACAATGAGCAGTTCTTC; CDR3: CASSRMGGLTHNEQFF
D: NA; J: TRBJ2-1; length: 14; V: TRBV18; size: NA; DNA: TGTGCCAGCTCACCACCCAGCTCCTACAATGAGCAGTTCTTC; CDR3: CASSPPSSYNEQFF
D: NA; J: TRBJ1-1; length: 17; V: TRBV28; size: NA; DNA: TGTGCCAGCAGTTCTACGCCGCCTGGGGCTTGGGACACTGAAGCTTTCTTT; CDR3: CASSSTPPGAWDTEAFF
D: NA; J: TRBJ2-3; length: 11; V: TRBV20-1; size: NA; DNA: TGCAGTGCGGCGGGTACAGATACGCAGTATTTT; CDR3: CSAAGTDTQYF
D: NA; J: TRBJ1-3; length: 15; V: TRBV3-1/TRBV3-2; size: NA; DNA: TGTGCCAGCAGCCTACAGGGTGGCGCTGGAAACACCATATATTTT; CDR3: CASSLQGGAGNTIYF
D: NA; J: TRBJ2-3; length: 17; V: TRBV5-1; size: NA; DNA: TGCGCCAGCAGCCCGGGGGATTTCCTGGGGAGCACAGATACGCAGTATTTT; CDR3: CASSPGDFLGSTDTQYF
D: NA; J: TRBJ2-7; length: 15; V: TRBV7-3; size: NA; DNA: TGTGCCAGCAGCTTAGGGGCCGGACAACCCTACGAGCAGTACTTC; CDR3: CASSLGAGQPYEQYF
D: TRBD1; J: TRBJ1-4; length: 15; V: TRBV5-5; size: NA; DNA: TGTGCCAGCAGCTTGGCCGGGACAGGGAGTGAAAAACTGTTTTTT; CDR3: CASSLAGTGSEKLFF
D: TRBD2; J: TRBJ2-1; length: 17; V: TRBV7-9; size: NA; DNA: TGTGCCAGCAGCCCAGGGACTAGCGGGAGAGGCAACAATGAGCAGTTCTTC; CDR3: CASSPGTSGRGNNEQFF
D: TRBD1; J: TRBJ1-5; length: 17; V: TRBV2; size: once; DNA: TGTGCCAGCAGTGCCGAGACAGGGCGTAATAGCAATCAGCCCCAGCATTTT; CDR3: CASSAETGRNSNQPQHF
D: TRBD1; J: TRBJ1-2; length: 17; V: TRBV3-1/TRBV3-2; size: NA; DNA: TGTGCCAGCAGCCATACTCCCACAGGGGGCGGTGGCTATGGCTACACCTTC; CDR3: CASSHTPTGGGGYGYTF
D: TRBD1; J: TRBJ1-5; length: 16; V: TRBV7-8; size: NA; DNA: TGTGCCAGCAGCATTAGACAGGGCCTTTGGGATCAGCCCCAGCATTTT; CDR3: CASSIRQGLWDQPQHF
D: TRBD2; J: TRBJ2-1; length: 16; V: TRBV9; size: NA; DNA: TGTGCCAGCAGCGTAGGGGCAGCGGGAGGACGCAATGAGCAGTTCTTC; CDR3: CASSVGAAGGRNEQFF
D: NA; J: TRBJ1-5; length: 16; V: TRBV7-2; size: NA; DNA: TGTGCCAGCAGCTTGGGTGGCGGGGGGGGTTATCAGCCCCAGCATTTT; CDR3: CASSLGGGGGYQPQHF
D: TRBD2; J: TRBJ2-7; length: 16; V: TRBV5-1; size: NA; DNA: TGCGCCAGCAGCTTTGGGACTAGCGGGGACTCCTACGAGCAGTACTTC; CDR3: CASSFGTSGDSYEQYF
D: NA; J: TRBJ1-4; length: 13; V: TRBV9; size: NA; DNA: TGTGCCAGCAGCAGGGGGTTTGGTGAAAAACTGTTTTTT; CDR3: CASSRGFGEKLFF
D: NA; J: TRBJ2-1; length: 14; V: TRBV7-8; size: NA; DNA: TGTGCCAGCAGCGACCTGACCAGGGAAGATGAGCAGTTCTTC; CDR3: CASSDLTREDEQFF
D: NA; J: TRBJ2-5; length: 11; V: TRBV5-4; size: NA; DNA: TGTGCCAGCAGTTCGGGGGAGACCCAGTACTTC; CDR3: CASSSGETQYF
D: TRBD1; J: TRBJ2-1; length: 15; V: TRBV2; size: NA; DNA: TGTGCCAGCAGTACACAGGGGGCGGGCTACAATGAGCAGTTCTTC; CDR3: CASSTQGAGYNEQFF
D: TRBD1; J: TRBJ1-5; length: 14; V: TRBV4-2; size: NA; DNA: TGTGCCAGCAGCCCACGGCAGGGGGCCTCTTCCCAGCATTTT; CDR3: CASSPRQGASSQHF
D: NA; J: TRBJ1-2; length: 13; V: TRBV2; size: few; DNA: TGTGCCAGCAGTACTGACATTACCTATGGCTACACCTTC; CDR3: CASSTDITYGYTF
D: TRBD1; J: TRBJ2-7; length: 16; V: TRBV2; size: NA; DNA: TGTGCCAGCAGTCTACTTGGACAGGGTTATACGCGGGTGCAGTACTTC; CDR3: CASSLLGQGYTRVQYF
D: NA; J: TRBJ2-3; length: 13; V: TRBV10-3; size: NA; DNA: TGTGCCATCAGTGAGACTGCGTCGGATACGCAGTATTTT; CDR3: CAISETASDTQYF
D: NA; J: TRBJ2-4; length: 14; V: TRBV18; size: NA; DNA: TGTGCCAGCTCACCGGACAGTCCCAAAAACATTCAGTACTTC; CDR3: CASSPDSPKNIQYF
D: NA; J: TRBJ1-1; length: 18; V: TRBV19; size: few; DNA: TGTGCCAGTAGTCCAACCGGACACCTCCTAGGCACGAACACTGAAGCTTTCTTT; CDR3: CASSPTGHLLGTNTEAFF
D: TRBD2; J: TRBJ2-2; length: 19; V: TRBV3-1/TRBV3-2; size: few; DNA: TGTGCCAGCAGCCAAGACCGGACTAGCGGGGATGATAACACCGGGGAGCTGTTTTTT; CDR3: CASSQDRTSGDDNTGELFF
D: NA; J: TRBJ2-3; length: 16; V: TRBV6-2/TRBV6-3; size: NA; DNA: TGTGCCAGCAGTCCCGTGGGGGGGGGCCTCACAGATACGCAGTATTTT; CDR3: CASSPVGGGLTDTQYF
D: TRBD1; J: TRBJ1-1; length: 14; V: TRBV3-1/TRBV3-2; size: NA; DNA: TGTGCCAGCAGACAGGGACAGGGCGGCACTGAAGCTTTCTTT; CDR3: CASRQGQGGTEAFF
D: NA; J: TRBJ2-4; length: 13; V: TRBV5-1; size: NA; DNA: TGCGCCAGCAGCTTGGACAGGGTGGACATTCAGTACTTC; CDR3: CASSLDRVDIQYF
D: TRBD1; J: TRBJ2-7; length: 13; V: TRBV5-8; size: NA; DNA: TGTGCCAGCAGGGGACAGGGAGACTACGAGCAGTACTTC; CDR3: CASRGQGDYEQYF
D: NA; J: TRBJ2-1; length: 15; V: TRBV24-1; size: NA; DNA: TGTGCCACCCGGGACTCCCAAAGCTCCTACAATGAGCAGTTCTTC; CDR3: CATRDSQSSYNEQFF